A selection of T cell receptor beta chains follows, all from one sample in a study of CD8+ T cells in alopecia areata. Profiling relied on immunoSEQ multiplex PCR, and the TCRdb table lists in-frame clones only, not all of them. The table records tens of thousands of clones, over 65% of them present only once. Sequencing was carried out using NKG2D-low CD8+ T cells sorted from blood. These TCRs come from a human donor with alopecia areata. CDR3s include the opening cysteine and the closing phenylalanine or tryptophan. Fields, in order: CDR3 DNA, CDR3 protein, clone size, V gene, D gene, J gene. The D gene is left open where the match is weak. Rows may omit the clone size; those that give it use once, few, many or a size class.

cdr3_nt: TGCGCCAGCAGCCAAGGGGTGACAGGGGTTCACGAGCAGTACTTC; cdr3_aa: CASSQGVTGVHEQYF; clone_size: once; v_call: TRBV4-3; d_call: TRBD1; j_call: TRBJ2-7
cdr3_nt: TGTGCCAGCAGCGGACTAGCGGCGTCCTACGAGCAGTACTTC; cdr3_aa: CASSGLAASYEQYF; clone_size: .; v_call: TRBV6-5; d_call: TRBD2; j_call: TRBJ2-7
cdr3_nt: TGTGCCAGCAGCTCCCCGCGCGGTGGTGAGGGGTCCTACGAGCAGTACTTC; cdr3_aa: CASSSPRGGEGSYEQYF; clone_size: .; v_call: TRBV7-6; d_call: .; j_call: TRBJ2-7
cdr3_nt: TGTGCCAGTAGTATCGCTTGGGATGAGCAGTTCTTC; cdr3_aa: CASSIAWDEQFF; clone_size: .; v_call: TRBV19; d_call: .; j_call: TRBJ2-1
cdr3_nt: TGTGCCAGCAGCGTATTGGACACTGAAGCTTTCTTT; cdr3_aa: CASSVLDTEAFF; clone_size: once; v_call: TRBV9; d_call: .; j_call: TRBJ1-1
cdr3_nt: TGCAGCGTTGAAGAGGGAGGGGTAGGGAATGAGCAGTTCTTC; cdr3_aa: CSVEEGGVGNEQFF; clone_size: .; v_call: TRBV29-1; d_call: TRBD2; j_call: TRBJ2-1
cdr3_nt: TGTGCCAGCAGCCTAACGGCCGGGACGGTTGGCAACAATGAGCAGTTCTTC; cdr3_aa: CASSLTAGTVGNNEQFF; clone_size: .; v_call: TRBV27; d_call: .; j_call: TRBJ2-1
cdr3_nt: TGTGCCAGCAGCCTAGGACTAGCGGGCTATGGTGAGCAGTTCTTC; cdr3_aa: CASSLGLAGYGEQFF; clone_size: .; v_call: TRBV5-4; d_call: TRBD2; j_call: TRBJ2-1
cdr3_nt: TGTGCCAGCAGTTCGGACAGGGAGGGCTCCTACAATGAGCAGTTCTTC; cdr3_aa: CASSSDREGSYNEQFF; clone_size: .; v_call: TRBV2; d_call: .; j_call: TRBJ2-1
cdr3_nt: TGTGCCAGCAGTTACGGTTTAGCGGGAGGGCCTGGGTACTTC; cdr3_aa: CASSYGLAGGPGYF; clone_size: .; v_call: TRBV6-5; d_call: TRBD2; j_call: TRBJ2-7
cdr3_nt: TGTGCCAGCAGTTCGCTCGTTAGCAATCAGCCCCAGCATTTT; cdr3_aa: CASSSLVSNQPQHF; clone_size: few; v_call: TRBV28; d_call: .; j_call: TRBJ1-5
cdr3_nt: TGTGCCTGGATGGGCAGGGACAGGGGAACCTACGAGCAGTACTTC; cdr3_aa: CAWMGRDRGTYEQYF; clone_size: .; v_call: TRBV30; d_call: TRBD1; j_call: TRBJ2-7
cdr3_nt: TGCAGCGTTGATAACAGGGGGCATGGGATTGAAGAGACCCAGTACTTC; cdr3_aa: CSVDNRGHGIEETQYF; clone_size: .; v_call: TRBV29-1; d_call: TRBD1; j_call: TRBJ2-5
cdr3_nt: TGTGCCAGTAGTAGGGACAGTTCCTACGAGCAGTACTTC; cdr3_aa: CASSRDSSYEQYF; clone_size: .; v_call: TRBV19; d_call: TRBD1; j_call: TRBJ2-7
cdr3_nt: TGTGCCAGCAGTTACAGAGGGAACAATGAGCAGTTCTTC; cdr3_aa: CASSYRGNNEQFF; clone_size: .; v_call: TRBV6-5; d_call: .; j_call: TRBJ2-1
cdr3_nt: TGTGCCAGCACCCACGGGGGGAGCTCCTACAATGAGCAGTTCTTC; cdr3_aa: CASTHGGSSYNEQFF; clone_size: .; v_call: TRBV6-5; d_call: TRBD2; j_call: TRBJ2-1
cdr3_nt: TGTGCCAGCAGCCAAGATAAAGGCTTAACCATTCAGTACTTC; cdr3_aa: CASSQDKGLTIQYF; clone_size: .; v_call: TRBV4-2; d_call: .; j_call: TRBJ2-4
cdr3_nt: TGTGCCAGCAGCTCGCCCGAGCGGGGTCCCTACAATGAGCAGTTCTTC; cdr3_aa: CASSSPERGPYNEQFF; clone_size: .; v_call: TRBV7-2; d_call: TRBD2; j_call: TRBJ2-1
cdr3_nt: TGCAGCGTAACGGGACAGGACTACGAGCAGTACTTC; cdr3_aa: CSVTGQDYEQYF; clone_size: .; v_call: TRBV29-1; d_call: TRBD1; j_call: TRBJ2-7
cdr3_nt: TGTGCCAGCAGTTTATCCGGGACAGGGGCCTACGAGCAGTACTTC; cdr3_aa: CASSLSGTGAYEQYF; clone_size: .; v_call: TRBV27; d_call: TRBD1; j_call: TRBJ2-7
cdr3_nt: TGTGCCAGCAGTCTAGGGGGGCTAATGTCCTACGAGCAGTACTTC; cdr3_aa: CASSLGGLMSYEQYF; clone_size: .; v_call: TRBV27; d_call: .; j_call: TRBJ2-7
cdr3_nt: TGTGCCAGCAGCCCTACCGCTTGGGAGCAGTACTTC; cdr3_aa: CASSPTAWEQYF; clone_size: .; v_call: TRBV7-6; d_call: .; j_call: TRBJ2-7
cdr3_nt: TGCGCCAGCAGCTTGGCCATAGATACGCAGTATTTT; cdr3_aa: CASSLAIDTQYF; clone_size: .; v_call: TRBV5-1; d_call: .; j_call: TRBJ2-3
cdr3_nt: TGTGCCAGCAGTTCCAGCGACAGGGTAATTAACACCGGGGAGCTGTTTTTT; cdr3_aa: CASSSSDRVINTGELFF; clone_size: .; v_call: TRBV27; d_call: TRBD1; j_call: TRBJ2-2
cdr3_nt: TGTGCCAGCAGCTTGAGTCCTAGCGGCTACGAGCAGTACTTC; cdr3_aa: CASSLSPSGYEQYF; clone_size: .; v_call: TRBV5-4; d_call: TRBD2; j_call: TRBJ2-7
cdr3_nt: TGTGCCAGCAGCCCCCGGGACTTCTACTACGAGCAGTACTTC; cdr3_aa: CASSPRDFYYEQYF; clone_size: .; v_call: TRBV2; d_call: .; j_call: TRBJ2-7
cdr3_nt: TGCAGCGTTGACCCTGGACACACTGAAGCTTTCTTT; cdr3_aa: CSVDPGHTEAFF; clone_size: .; v_call: TRBV29-1; d_call: .; j_call: TRBJ1-1
cdr3_nt: TGCAGCGTTGAGGGGACAGGGGTGAACACTGAAGCTTTCTTT; cdr3_aa: CSVEGTGVNTEAFF; clone_size: .; v_call: TRBV29-1; d_call: TRBD1; j_call: TRBJ1-1
cdr3_nt: TGTGCCAGCAGCCCGGGACTCTTCTACGAGCAGTACTTC; cdr3_aa: CASSPGLFYEQYF; clone_size: .; v_call: TRBV27; d_call: .; j_call: TRBJ2-7
cdr3_nt: TGTGCCAGCAGCTGGGGTGGCCCCCAGCGGTTCTTC; cdr3_aa: CASSWGGPQRFF; clone_size: once; v_call: TRBV27; d_call: .; j_call: TRBJ2-1
cdr3_nt: TGTGCCAGCAGTTTTCGAGGGGGAATCCTTGGGGCCAACGTCCTGACTTTC; cdr3_aa: CASSFRGGILGANVLTF; clone_size: .; v_call: TRBV28; d_call: .; j_call: TRBJ2-6
cdr3_nt: TGCGCCAGCAGTCGCGAATTGGGGGACAGATCCTACGAGCAGTACTTC; cdr3_aa: CASSRELGDRSYEQYF; clone_size: .; v_call: TRBV5-1; d_call: TRBD1; j_call: TRBJ2-7
cdr3_nt: TGTGCCAGCAGTTTGCTAGCGTCCTACAATGAGCAGTTCTTC; cdr3_aa: CASSLLASYNEQFF; clone_size: few; v_call: TRBV28; d_call: .; j_call: TRBJ2-1
cdr3_nt: TGCAGCGTCCCAGCGGGAGACTACAATGAGCAGTTCTTC; cdr3_aa: CSVPAGDYNEQFF; clone_size: .; v_call: TRBV29-1; d_call: TRBD2; j_call: TRBJ2-1
cdr3_nt: TGTGCCAGCAGCGGACGACAGGGGCAAGAGACCCAGTACTTC; cdr3_aa: CASSGRQGQETQYF; clone_size: few; v_call: TRBV7-9; d_call: TRBD1; j_call: TRBJ2-5
cdr3_nt: TGTGCCATCAGTGAAGGAGAGCGGGAGGTTGGGACCCAGTACTTC; cdr3_aa: CAISEGEREVGTQYF; clone_size: .; v_call: TRBV10-3; d_call: TRBD2; j_call: TRBJ2-5
cdr3_nt: TGTGCCAGCAGCTCTTCTTCGGACGGGCACGGGGAAGCTTTCTTT; cdr3_aa: CASSSSSDGHGEAFF; clone_size: .; v_call: TRBV7-9; d_call: .; j_call: TRBJ1-1
cdr3_nt: TGTGCCAGCAGCCCAAGGGGGGCCGCGCATGGCTACACCTTC; cdr3_aa: CASSPRGAAHGYTF; clone_size: .; v_call: TRBV7-2; d_call: .; j_call: TRBJ1-2
cdr3_nt: TGTGCCAGCAGCTTAGATGGGGACGACACTGAAGCTTTCTTT; cdr3_aa: CASSLDGDDTEAFF; clone_size: .; v_call: TRBV2; d_call: .; j_call: TRBJ1-1
cdr3_nt: TGCAGCGTCCTGACTAGCGACACCTACGAGCAGTACTTC; cdr3_aa: CSVLTSDTYEQYF; clone_size: .; v_call: TRBV29-1; d_call: TRBD2; j_call: TRBJ2-7
cdr3_nt: TGTGCCGTTACGCCCGGGACAGCAAATCAGCCCCAGCATTTT; cdr3_aa: CAVTPGTANQPQHF; clone_size: few; v_call: TRBV19; d_call: TRBD1; j_call: TRBJ1-5
cdr3_nt: TGTGCCAGCAGTTTAATGTACGAGCAGTACTTC; cdr3_aa: CASSLMYEQYF; clone_size: few; v_call: TRBV28; d_call: .; j_call: TRBJ2-7
cdr3_nt: TGTGCCAGCAGCTTGGAATGGATCATGAACACTGAAGCTTTCTTT; cdr3_aa: CASSLEWIMNTEAFF; clone_size: .; v_call: TRBV5-6; d_call: .; j_call: TRBJ1-1
cdr3_nt: TGCAGCGTTGAAGGCCGGGAGGGCCGTCCGGGACGGGACAATGAGCAGTTCTTC; cdr3_aa: CSVEGREGRPGRDNEQFF; clone_size: .; v_call: TRBV29-1; d_call: TRBD2; j_call: TRBJ2-1
cdr3_nt: TGTGCCAGCAGTCCCCGGCCGAGCGTCACCTACGAGCAGTACTTC; cdr3_aa: CASSPRPSVTYEQYF; clone_size: .; v_call: TRBV28; d_call: .; j_call: TRBJ2-7
cdr3_nt: TGCAGCGCCTCACCCGCGGGACAGCCCTACGAGCAGTACTTC; cdr3_aa: CSASPAGQPYEQYF; clone_size: .; v_call: TRBV29-1; d_call: .; j_call: TRBJ2-7
cdr3_nt: TGTGCCAGTAGTATTTGGACAGGGGGCGGCCAAGAGACCCAGTACTTC; cdr3_aa: CASSIWTGGGQETQYF; clone_size: .; v_call: TRBV19; d_call: TRBD1; j_call: TRBJ2-5
cdr3_nt: TGTGCCTGGCAAAAACCGCGGGGGGTCTACAATGAGCAGTTCTTC; cdr3_aa: CAWQKPRGVYNEQFF; clone_size: .; v_call: TRBV30; d_call: TRBD2; j_call: TRBJ2-1
cdr3_nt: TGTGCCAGCAGCACGACAGGACAGAAAAATTCACCCCTCCACTTT; cdr3_aa: CASSTTGQKNSPLHF; clone_size: .; v_call: TRBV9; d_call: .; j_call: TRBJ1-6
cdr3_nt: TGTGCCAGCAGTTTAATGAATAGACATGAGCAGTTCTTC; cdr3_aa: CASSLMNRHEQFF; clone_size: .; v_call: TRBV27; d_call: .; j_call: TRBJ2-1
cdr3_nt: TGCAGCGTTCTGGGGAATGAGGAGACCCAGTACTTC; cdr3_aa: CSVLGNEETQYF; clone_size: .; v_call: TRBV29-1; d_call: .; j_call: TRBJ2-5
cdr3_nt: TGTGCCAGCAGCTTAGGGACTAGCGTTTCCTACGAGCAGTACTTC; cdr3_aa: CASSLGTSVSYEQYF; clone_size: .; v_call: TRBV7-9; d_call: TRBD2; j_call: TRBJ2-7
cdr3_nt: TGCAGCGTAGAGACAGGCGCGGAGCCATACGAGCAGTACTTC; cdr3_aa: CSVETGAEPYEQYF; clone_size: once; v_call: TRBV29-1; d_call: .; j_call: TRBJ2-7